What follows describes a single T cell receptor (beta chain). Its antigen is currently unknown. Study observations and caveats: The TCR gene usage of tumor memory CD4+ T cells clustered together with blood and lymph node memory CD4+ cells and with lymph node naive CD4+ cells.

Germline-derived CDR1 and CDR2 are DFQATT and SNEGSKA (reference sequence). V gave up 3 bases and J gave up 5 bases, with 14 bases separating them. The CDR3 covers 14 residues. Semi-nested PCR with Nested Universal Primer A followed constant-region reverse priming of full-length variable regions. TCRdb recomputed calls from the 5' RACE reads with MiXCR, one row per CDR3 protein. The sample has over 6,500 distinct CDR3 sequences, approximately 73% seen once. Cells sorted as Tregs were CD4+, CD25+ and CD127-/low. The chain joins TRBV20-1 to TRBJ1-5; D possibly corresponds to TRBD1 (6 bases). Sample: tumor-infiltrating Tregs sorted from the breast tumor. The receptor's source is a female donor with breast cancer. Here the CDR3 reads CSARELQGYQPQHF. DNA for the CDR3: TGCAGTGCTAGGGAATTACAGGGCTATCAGCCCCAGCATTTT.